The entry below describes one TCR beta chain. The data were obtained in a study of molecular identifiers for immune sequencing clone quantification. For the study at large: In replicates, RNA from roughly 18,000 or 92,000 naive CD8 cells was split five ways, four sequenced.

V was clipped by 6 bases and J by 2 bases, with 26 bases between them. Germline CDR1 is SGDLS and CDR2 is YYNGEE. The CDR3 runs 18 residues. TCRdb reprocessed the PCR reads with MiXCR, giving one entry per CDR3 protein. The sample includes some 94,000 distinct CDR3 sequences, 20% to 30% of them seen just once. The specimen sequenced was naive CD8+ T cells from blood, with Jurkat cell RNA spiked in. Subset described: FACS-sorted CD8+CD4-CCR7+CD45RA+ naive T cells. The chain uses TRBV9 and TRBJ1-1; possible D gene TRBD1, 5 bases. The sequence came from a human donor in good health. Some libraries in this study had Jurkat cell RNA spiked in. CDR3: CASTQGTGGRSQNTEAFF. The CDR3 DNA reads as TGTGCCAGCACCCAAGGGACGGGGGGACGTTCCCAAAACACTGAAGCTTTCTTT.